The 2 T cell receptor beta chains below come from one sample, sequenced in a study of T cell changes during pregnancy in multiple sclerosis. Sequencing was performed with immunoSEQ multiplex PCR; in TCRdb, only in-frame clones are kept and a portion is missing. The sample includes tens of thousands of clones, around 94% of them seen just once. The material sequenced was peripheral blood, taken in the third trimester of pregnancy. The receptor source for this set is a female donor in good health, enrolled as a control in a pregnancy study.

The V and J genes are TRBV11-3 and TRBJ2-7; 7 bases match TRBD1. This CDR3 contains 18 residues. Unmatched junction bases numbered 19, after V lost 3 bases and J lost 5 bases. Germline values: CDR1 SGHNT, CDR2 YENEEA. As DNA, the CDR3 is TGTGCCAGCAGCTTTCCATTAATAAGGCCACAGGGGCAAAACGAGCAGTACTTC. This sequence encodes CASSFPLIRPQGQNEQYF.

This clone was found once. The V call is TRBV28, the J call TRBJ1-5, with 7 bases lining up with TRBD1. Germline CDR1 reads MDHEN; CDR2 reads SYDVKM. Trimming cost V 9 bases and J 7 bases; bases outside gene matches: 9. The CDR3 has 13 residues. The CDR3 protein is CASQGGFEQPQHF. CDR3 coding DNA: TGTGCCAGTCAAGGGGGCTTTGAGCAGCCCCAGCATTTT.